The present T cell receptor (beta chain) was sequenced within a study of cytomegalovirus exposure and HLA in healthy donors. Study-wide results and limits: In an earlier analysis, most TCR beta V segments were productive about 87% or about 30% of the time. Association with HLA alleles at 0.05 false discovery rate was found for roughly 17,000 TCR beta sequences in a later analysis.

Germline lookup yields CDR1 SEHNR and CDR2 FQNEAQ (reference sequence). The CDR3 runs to 15 residues. Trimming took off 3 bases at V and 0 bases at J, with 11 bases between the two ends. As regards this clone: Its antigen is not identified.

Healthy people donating bone marrow made up the donors. Primers: 60 Vbeta forward and 13 Jbeta reverse. This table comes from immunoSEQ multiplex PCR, and its TCRdb copy is limited to in-frame clones, with some not included. The sample holds over 130,000 clones, approximately 57% seen once. This TCR was sampled from a male donor in good health and CMV-seronegative. The V call is TRBV7-9, the J call TRBJ1-2; D not certain. Specimen: PBMCs. CDR3 loop: CASSFKSTPNYGYTF. CDR3 DNA sequence: TGTGCCAGCAGCTTTAAATCGACACCTAACTATGGCTACACCTTC. The full variable domain, rest sourced from reference TRBV7-9 and TRBJ1-2, is DTGVSQNPRHKITKRGQNVTFRCDPISEHNRLYWYRQTLGQGPEFLTYFQNEAQLEKSRLLSDRFSAERPKGSFSTLEIQRTEQGDSAMYLCASSFKSTPNYGYTFGSGTRLTVV.